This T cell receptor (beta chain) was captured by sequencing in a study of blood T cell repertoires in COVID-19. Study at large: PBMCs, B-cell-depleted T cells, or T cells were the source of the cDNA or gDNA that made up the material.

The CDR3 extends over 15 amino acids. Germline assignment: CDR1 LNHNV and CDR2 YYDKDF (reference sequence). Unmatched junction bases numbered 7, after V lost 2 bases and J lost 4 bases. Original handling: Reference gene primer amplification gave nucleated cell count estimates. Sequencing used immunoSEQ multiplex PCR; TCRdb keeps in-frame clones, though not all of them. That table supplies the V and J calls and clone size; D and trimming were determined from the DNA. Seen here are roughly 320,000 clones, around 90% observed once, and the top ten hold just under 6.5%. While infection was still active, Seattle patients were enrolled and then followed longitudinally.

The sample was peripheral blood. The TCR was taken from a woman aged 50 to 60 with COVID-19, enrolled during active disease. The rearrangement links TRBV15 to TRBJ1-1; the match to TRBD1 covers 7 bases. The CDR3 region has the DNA TGTGCCACCAGCAGACCCCCCGACAGGGCCACTGAAGCTTTCTTT. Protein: CATSRPPDRATEAFF.